These 13 T cell receptor beta chains were all obtained from the same sample, sequenced in a study of a mutant IDH1 vaccine in newly diagnosed glioma. Using immunoSEQ multiplex PCR, the repertoire was profiled, and TCRdb retains in-frame clones only, with some absent. Counted here are approximately 56,000 clones, roughly 61% occurring once; the ten biggest clones make up 4.5% to 5.5%. These TCRs are of unknown antigen specificity. Time point meaning: week 47, end of study. In the vaccine, a single dose held 300 ug of the mutant IDH1 20-mer peptide, along with topical imiquimod. The specimen comprised peripheral blood mononuclear cells (PBMCs), sampled from a glioma patient whose treatment included an IDH1 peptide vaccine. The origin of the receptors is a man between 35 and 55 years old with glioma. Some clones in this sample may be carry-over from other donors' samples.

The V call is TRBV5-4, the J call TRBJ1-6, with TRBD1 identical over 8 bases. The CDR3 totals 14 residues. V was clipped by 6 bases and J by 6 bases; unmatched bases: 5. CDR1 is SGHNT, CDR2 YYREEE, per germline (reference sequence). Here the CDR3 DNA reads TGTGCCAGCACTATAGACAGGGGTAATTCACCCCTCCACTTT. Translating it yields CASTIDRGNSPLHF.

The chain is built from TRBV6-5 and TRBJ1-2, with D possibly TRBD1 on 5 matching bases. The CDR3 runs 13 residues. Germline V CDR1 and CDR2: MNHEY, SVGAGI. V dropped 5 bases and J dropped 4 bases, with 11 bases sitting between them. The CDR3 region is CASSPTARYGYTF. In DNA form, the CDR3 reads TGTGCCAGCAGTCCGACAGCCCGCTATGGCTACACCTTC.

This clone appeared a few times. The chain is built from TRBV30 and TRBJ1-1, with D hard to call. The V and J ends lost 0 bases and 5 bases respectively, with 16 bases between them. The CDR3 contains 15 residues. The germline V gene has CDR1 GTSNPN and CDR2 SVGIG (reference sequence). CDR3 bases: TGTGCCTGGAGTGTGAGAGGGCCTGCTGGGACTGAAGCTTTCTTT. Its translation: CAWSVRGPAGTEAFF.

J is TRBJ2-7 and V is TRBV30; TRBD1 agrees at 7 bases. This CDR3 is built from 12 residues. V gave up 4 bases and J gave up 4 bases; unmatched junction bases: 4. Germline assignment: CDR1 GTSNPN and CDR2 SVGIG (reference sequence). CDR3: CAWKGGPYEQYF. CDR3 bases: TGTGCCTGGAAAGGGGGCCCTTACGAGCAGTACTTC.

V usage is TRBV7-6 and J usage is TRBJ2-5, with 9 bases aligning to TRBD2. CDR1 SGHVS and CDR2 FNYEAQ come from the germline V gene. The CDR3 consists of 14 residues. J gave up 2 bases and V 4 bases, and 2 bases lay outside the gene matches. The CDR3 spells CASSYSGGQETQYF. CDR3 nucleotides: TGTGCCAGCAGCTACAGCGGGGGGCAAGAGACCCAGTACTTC.

The chain recombines TRBV4-2 with TRBJ2-7; D may be TRBD1 (5 bases). Between the trimmed V and J ends, which lost 1 base and 1 base, there was a span of 8 bases. CDR1 LGHNA and CDR2 YNFKEQ come from the germline V gene. The CDR3 spans 14 residues. The CDR3: CASSQGTSSYEQYF. CDR3 DNA sequence: TGTGCCAGCAGCCAAGGGACATCGTCCTACGAGCAGTACTTC.

This sequence joins TRBV10-1 and TRBJ1-1, with 7 bases identical to TRBD1. V lost 6 bases and J lost 4; bases outside the gene matches: 8. The CDR3 sequence is 14 residues long. CDR1 is WNHNN and CDR2 is SYGVQD in the germline V gene (reference sequence). DNA of the CDR3: TGCGCCAGCAGCTATCGACAGGGACCCACTGAAGCTTTCTTT. This encodes CASSYRQGPTEAFF.

This clone was counted between two and nine times. The chain joins TRBV10-1 to TRBJ2-7; D might be TRBD1 or TRBD2, each matching 5 bases. This CDR3 has 13 residues. Germline V gene sequence: CDR1 WNHNN, CDR2 SYGVQD (reference sequence). Trimming stripped 8 bases from V and 1 base from J, with 12 bases between. This CDR3 is CASRDAASYEQYF. In DNA, the CDR3 is TGCGCCAGCCGGGACGCTGCTTCCTACGAGCAGTACTTC.

The chain carries TRBV7-8 and TRBJ2-7; TRBD2 matches at 14 bases. V trimming: 5 bases; J trimming: 1 base; junction bases outside the gene matches: 7. This CDR3 has 17 residues. CDR1 and CDR2 from the germline V gene are SGHVS and FQNEAQ. CDR3 in amino acids: CASSGGTSGGRSYEQYF. The CDR3 DNA is TGTGCCAGCAGCGGGGGGACTAGCGGGGGTAGATCCTACGAGCAGTACTTC. Looking up the rest from reference TRBV7-8 and TRBJ2-7 gives the full variable domain: GAGVSQSPRYKVAKRGQDVALRCDPISGHVSLFWYQQALGQGPEFLTYFQNEAQLDKSGLPSDRFFAERPEGSVSTLKIQRTQQEDSAVYLCASSGGTSGGRSYEQYFGPGTRLTVT.

The rearrangement links TRBV7-8 to TRBJ1-1; D is ambiguous. The length of the CDR3 is 12 residues. Germline values: CDR1 SGHVS, CDR2 FQNEAQ. The V gene lost 5 bases and the J gene lost 8 bases, with 12 bases spanning the gap. The CDR3 spells CASSLPGREAFF. CDR3 nucleotides: TGTGCCAGCAGCCTACCCGGGAGGGAAGCTTTCTTT.

V gene TRBV30 combines with J gene TRBJ2-5, with D possibly being TRBD2 (5 bases). This CDR3 spans 13 amino acids. Germline assignment: CDR1 GTSNPN and CDR2 SVGIG (reference sequence). V dropped 4 bases and J dropped 5 bases, with 14 bases sitting between them. The CDR3 region is CAWMLPGGETQYF. The DNA for the CDR3 is TGTGCCTGGATGTTACCGGGCGGGGAGACCCAGTACTTC.

There are a few counts of this clone. The chain combines TRBV19 with TRBJ2-5; the match to TRBD1 covers 7 bases. There are 12 residues in the CDR3. Trimming cost V 9 bases and J 2 bases; bases outside gene matches: 3. The germline V gene has CDR1 LNHDA and CDR2 SQIVND (reference sequence). The CDR3, as DNA: TGTGCCAGCAAGGGGGCTCAAGAGACCCAGTACTTC. It codes for CASKGAQETQYF. Filled out from reference TRBV19 and TRBJ2-5, the complete variable domain reads DGGITQSPKYLFRKEGQNVTLSCEQNLNHDAMYWYRQDPGQGLRLIYYSQIVNDFQKGDIAEGYSVSREKKESFPLTVTSAQKNPTAFYLCASKGAQETQYFGPGTRLLVL.

The genes are TRBV5-1 and TRBJ1-5, with D unclear. Germline V gene data show CDR1 as SGHRS and CDR2 as YFSETQ. V shed 1 base and J shed 0 bases, with 11 bases lying between them. The CDR3 is 16 amino acids. DNA of the CDR3: TGCGCCAGCAGCTTGCTCCCAGGCTATAGCAATCAGCCCCAGCATTTT. This translates into CASSLLPGYSNQPQHF.